The 11 T cell receptor beta chains below come from one sample, sequenced in a study of shared clonotypes between healthy human individuals. Positively selected for CCR7, the CD45RO-negative cells used as naive CD8 cells excluded terminally differentiated effector memory CD45RA+ cells. Libraries were prepared by immunoSEQ multiplex PCR; TCRdb keeps only in-frame clonotypes and omits some of them. This table holds almost 700,000 clones, about 90% found once. Sequencing used naive CD8+ T cells sorted from blood. The source is a man younger than 45 in good health.

CDR3 DNA: TGTGCCAGCAGCTTAAAAGTGGGGACCTATAGCGACGAGCAGTACTTC. Protein product: CASSLKVGTYSDEQYF. The chain employs TRBV7-8 and TRBJ2-7; D might be TRBD1 or TRBD2, each matching 5 bases. With 2 bases removed from V and 5 bases from J, the gap between germline ends came to 19 bases. The CDR3 contains 16 residues. Per germline, CDR1 SGHVS and CDR2 FQNEAQ.

The chain couples TRBV7-9 to TRBJ2-7, with 7 bases aligning to TRBD1. CDR1 SEHNR and CDR2 FQNEAQ come from the germline V gene (reference sequence). The J segment lost 3 bases and the V segment lost 6 bases, leaving 14 bases of the junction unmatched. The CDR3 has 16 residues. This CDR3 is CASSIDRAPSGYEQYF. CDR3 sequence (DNA): TGTGCCAGCAGTATAGACAGGGCCCCAAGCGGCTACGAGCAGTACTTC. Combining the CDR3 with reference TRBV7-9 and TRBJ2-7 gives the whole variable domain DTGVSQNPRHKITKRGQNVTFRCDPISEHNRLYWYRQTLGQGPEFLTYFQNEAQLEKSRLLSDRFSAERPKGSFSTLEIQRTEQGDSAMYLCASSIDRAPSGYEQYFGPGTRLTVT.

The V call is TRBV27, the J call TRBJ1-1; D unclear. The CDR3 runs 15 residues. Per the germline V gene, CDR1 is MNHEY and CDR2 is SMNVEV (reference sequence). V gave up 2 bases and J gave up 1 base, with 11 bases separating them. CDR3 coding DNA: TGTGCCAGCAGTTTACTCGGAATACCGAACACTGAAGCTTTCTTT. Its translation is CASSLLGIPNTEAFF.

The gene calls are TRBV21-1 and TRBJ1-2; the table names TRBD1, a call not compared with the DNA. TRBV21-1 is flagged as a pseudogene. The CDR3 is 18 residues long. The DNA for the CDR3 is TGTGCCAGCAGCAAGGGACATGAATCTTCAAAAAGCGACTATGGCTACACCTTC. It yields the protein CASSKGHESSKSDYGYTF.

The chain has TRBV4-1 and TRBJ2-5; TRBD2 aligns across 9 bases. The CDR3 has 14 amino acids. V lost 4 bases and J lost 5; bases outside the gene matches: 5. The germline V gene encodes CDR1 MGHRA and CDR2 YSYEKL. CDR3 sequence reads: CASSLAGVGETQYF. The CDR3 nucleotides are TGCGCCAGCAGCCTAGCGGGAGTGGGGGAGACCCAGTACTTC.

This rearrangement joins TRBV28 to TRBJ2-2, with D perhaps TRBD2 (6 bases). This CDR3 is 16 amino acids long. The germline gives CDR1 MDHEN, CDR2 SYDVKM. With 5 bases removed from V and 4 bases from J, the gap between germline ends came to 17 bases. CDR3 region: CASSPPPSEGTGELFF. CDR3 coding DNA: TGTGCCAGCAGTCCACCCCCTAGCGAGGGCACCGGGGAGCTGTTTTTT.

This rearrangement joins TRBV27 to TRBJ2-1; TRBD2 matches 13 bases. CDR1 MNHEY and CDR2 SMNVEV come from the germline V gene (reference sequence). This CDR3 spans 18 amino acids. V lost 4 bases, J lost 2 bases, and 8 bases stayed unmatched. The CDR3 region has the DNA TGTGCCAGCAGTTCGGGACTAGCGGGACGAACAACCTACAATGAGCAGTTCTTC. Translation gives CASSSGLAGRTTYNEQFF.

The chain combines TRBV27 with TRBJ1-5, with D tentatively TRBD1 (5 bases). Trimming took 1 base from V and 0 from J, leaving 13 bases between them. The V gene's germline CDR1 is MNHEY and CDR2 SMNVEV (reference sequence). The CDR3 contains 17 residues. In DNA, the CDR3 is TGTGCCAGCAGTTTATTTCCCCCAGGGTCTAGCAATCAGCCCCAGCATTTT. Translation gives CASSLFPPGSSNQPQHF.

This clone was seen only a few times. The chain has TRBV7-2 and TRBJ2-7; the match to TRBD1 covers 9 bases. Germline lookup yields CDR1 SGHTA and CDR2 FQGNSA. The CDR3 totals 14 residues. V lost 4 bases and J lost 1; bases outside the gene matches: 2. The CDR3 loop reads CASSSDRGSYEQYF. In nucleotides, the CDR3 is TGTGCCAGCAGCTCGGACAGGGGATCCTACGAGCAGTACTTC.

This clone was counted a single time. The J gene is TRBJ2-3, the V gene TRBV7-9; D may be TRBD1 (5 bases). CDR3 length equals 16 residues. Looked up from germline, CDR1 is SEHNR and CDR2 is FQNEAQ (reference sequence). Between the trimmed V and J ends, which lost 2 bases and 2 bases, there was a span of 14 bases. The CDR3 region is CASSLNQGGNTDTQYF. For the CDR3, the DNA is TGTGCCAGCAGCTTAAATCAGGGCGGTAACACAGATACGCAGTATTTT.

The CDR3 is CASSRDREVENTIYF. In nucleotides, the CDR3 is TGTGCCTCCTCCAGGGACCGCGAGGTGGAAAACACCATATATTTT. V and J are TRBV2 and TRBJ1-3; D might be TRBD1 (5 bases). This CDR3 is 15 amino acids long. Germline CDR1 and CDR2: SNHLY and FYNNEI. V was shortened by 11 bases and J by 6 bases, with 23 bases between the two germline ends. The full variable domain, rest sourced from reference TRBV2 and TRBJ1-3, is EPEVTQTPSHQVTQMGQEVILRCVPISNHLYFYWYRQILGQKVEFLVSFYNNEISEKSEIFDDQFSVERPDGSNFTLKIRSTKLEDSAMYFCASSRDREVENTIYFGEGSWLTVV.